A selection of T cell receptor beta chains follows, all from one sample in a study of cytomegalovirus exposure and HLA in healthy donors. Using immunoSEQ multiplex PCR, the repertoire was profiled, and TCRdb retains in-frame clones only, with some absent. Of roughly 130,000 clones listed, 70% to 85% are singletons. What was sequenced was PBMCs. The receptors here all came from a boy between 2 and 15 years old in good health and CMV-seronegative. The CDR3 runs from the conserved cysteine through the conserved F or W. Each record gives: clone size, V gene, D gene, CDR3 protein. A D gene is named only where the DNA matches it firmly. Some rows have no size entry. The others give once, few or many, or a class for an expanded clone.

>once|TRBV7-9|TRBD1
CASSGVRTGAYEQYF
>few|TRBV5-1|TRBD2
CASSQTSGKTGELFF
>-|TRBV18|TRBD2
CASSPTGLAGGGNEQFF
>-|TRBV27|TRBD2
CASSLFLAGGPRTYNEQFF
>-|TRBV29-1|-
CSVEGPNNEKLFF
>-|TRBV11-2|TRBD2
CASSPRETTTGELFF
>-|TRBV5-6|TRBD1
CASSLGQGAYNEQFF
>-|TRBV6-1|TRBD2
CASSYRGGRETQYF
>-|TRBV30|-
CAWTILGGHEQFF
>-|TRBV29-1|TRBD2
CSVAPRTSPNTGELFF
>-|TRBV4-1|TRBD1
CASSQGTGYGYTF
>-|TRBV4-3|-
CASSPILYNEQFF
>-|TRBV4-3|TRBD1
CASSQGTGESYEQYF
>-|TRBV5-4|-
CASSFGRDTEAFF
>-|TRBV7-6|-
CASSLGPPGESSGNTIYF
>-|TRBV18|-
CASSPGVNTEAFF
>-|TRBV5-6|TRBD1
CASSSGTAYYGYTF
>-|TRBV7-9|-
CASSLGAGFNQPQHF
>-|TRBV4-1|TRBD1
CASSHAGETGNGYTF
>-|TRBV7-3|-
CASSFEGYGYTF
>many|TRBV7-3|TRBD1
CASSSSGGLTSGANVLTF
>-|TRBV19|TRBD1
CATTPGQGAYEQYF
>once|TRBV5-6|-
CASSLAWGVGYTF
>-|TRBV9|-
CASSVDGADTQYF
>-|TRBV27|-
CASSPWTANQETQYF
>few|TRBV19|TRBD1
CASSIRTGYGVNEQFF
>-|TRBV6-6|-
CASRPTGGNTIYF
>-|TRBV11-2|-
CASSSPGTPTGTGELFF
>few|TRBV6-5|TRBD1
CASSYSDGQGKSAPAF
>-|TRBV5-1|TRBD1
CASSSGQGAGYTF
>-|TRBV5-1|-
CASSFRGLNTEAFF
>-|TRBV19|TRBD1
CASSYRDRGSSPLHF
>-|TRBV6-5|-
CASSFGVTDTQYF
>-|TRBV9|-
CASSPGWADKTYNEQFF
>-|TRBV6-6|-
CASSYSSTGTNYGYTF
>-|TRBV28|-
CASSGERNQPQHF
>few|TRBV13|TRBD2
CASSLRRESYNEQFF
>-|TRBV5-6|-
CASSQTATSTDTQYF
>-|TRBV15|-
CATRSSVQANYGYTF
>few|TRBV6-1|TRBD1
CASSVQGQLGNTIYF
>-|TRBV6-4|TRBD2
CASSSNAGGPMNEQFF
>-|TRBV5-1|TRBD2
CASSSGLELREQFF
>-|TRBV5-1|TRBD1
CASSFLTGGRDTQYF
>-|TRBV6-5|TRBD1
CASSYFIGQGASGYTF
>-|TRBV5-6|-
CASSLGAGDGYTF
>few|TRBV6-5|TRBD2
CASSGAGAQETQYF
>-|TRBV5-1|-
CASTQTGVNPGELFF
>-|TRBV7-2|TRBD2
CASSPRSGGAYLETQYF
>-|TRBV6-1|TRBD2
CASSEHLAGGTGELFF
>-|TRBV5-6|TRBD2
CASSSSGGGSYNEQFF
>-|TRBV6-5|-
CASSKGRGRETQYF
>-|TRBV4-1|TRBD2
CASSQFRLAGNSTDTQYF
>-|TRBV2|TRBD2
CASSSSGSNTGELFF
>-|TRBV9|-
CASSATPGPTNYGYTF
>few|TRBV6-5|TRBD1
CASSYFGQGSIQYF
>-|TRBV11-3|-
CAGSDRTTRANYGYTF
>-|TRBV6-5|-
CASSSWMTDTEAFF
>-|TRBV7-9|-
CASSPVGELFF
>-|TRBV30|-
CAWTSDPAGGYTF
>-|TRBV11-2|TRBD1
CASSPRTGGVRETQYF